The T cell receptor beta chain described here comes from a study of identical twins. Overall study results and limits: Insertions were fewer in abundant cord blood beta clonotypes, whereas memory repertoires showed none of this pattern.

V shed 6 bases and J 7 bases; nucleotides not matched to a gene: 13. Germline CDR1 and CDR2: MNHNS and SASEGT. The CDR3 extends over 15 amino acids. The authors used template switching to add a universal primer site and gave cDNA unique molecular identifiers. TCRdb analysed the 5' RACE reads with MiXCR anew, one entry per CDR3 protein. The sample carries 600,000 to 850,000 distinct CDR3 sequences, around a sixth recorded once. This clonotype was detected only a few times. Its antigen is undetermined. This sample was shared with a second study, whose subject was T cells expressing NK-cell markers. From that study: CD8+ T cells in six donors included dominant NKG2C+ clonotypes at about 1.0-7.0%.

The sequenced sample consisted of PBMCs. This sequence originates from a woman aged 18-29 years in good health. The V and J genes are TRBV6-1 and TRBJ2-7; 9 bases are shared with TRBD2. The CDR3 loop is CASRPKREARREQYF. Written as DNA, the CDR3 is TGTGCCAGCAGACCCAAGCGGGAGGCTCGACGGGAGCAGTACTTC.